Below, 28 T cell receptor beta chains from the same sample are listed, as sequenced in a study of cytomegalovirus exposure and HLA in healthy donors. The PCR ran on 60 Vbeta and 13 Jbeta primers. Method: immunoSEQ multiplex PCR; TCRdb's copy keeps in-frame clones and lacks some. The sample carries approximately 74,000 clones, 75% recorded once. The sample was PBMCs. The receptors derive from a man aged 55-75 years in good health and CMV-seropositive.

This clone was detected only a few times. The chain recombines TRBV4-1 with TRBJ2-6; weak D call: TRBD1 (6 bases). Germline-derived CDR1 and CDR2 are MGHRA and YSYEKL. The V end was cut by 6 bases, the J end by 0 bases, with 12 bases between. The CDR3 length is 16 residues. Here the CDR3 reads CASSKQGHSGANVLTF. CDR3 in DNA: TGCGCCAGCAGTAAACAGGGCCACTCTGGGGCCAACGTCCTGACTTTC.

This clone was counted once. The chain has TRBV6-5 and TRBJ2-1; 8 bases agree with TRBD2. The trim removed 5 bases at V and 0 bases at J, leaving 3 bases unmatched. Germline V gives CDR1 MNHEY, CDR2 SVGAGI. The CDR3 loop spans 15 amino acids. For the CDR3, the DNA is TGTGCCAGCAGTCTTAGCGGGGCCTCCTACAATGAGCAGTTCTTC. It codes for CASSLSGASYNEQFF.

To note about this clone: Other DNA sequences of this sample code for an identical CDR3. In DNA, the CDR3 is TGTGCCAGCAGTGAAGCCTCCTATGGCTACACCTTC. Translation: CASSEASYGYTF. The chain is built from TRBV6-1 and TRBJ1-2; D ambiguous. The V gene lost 0 bases and the J gene lost 4 bases, with 3 bases spanning the gap. This CDR3 is 12 amino acids long. In germline, CDR1 is MNHNS, CDR2 SASEGT.

The rearrangement links TRBV5-5 to TRBJ1-2; D is perhaps TRBD1 (5 bases). Germline CDR1 is SGHKS and CDR2 is YYEKEE (reference sequence). With 4 bases removed from V and 6 bases from J, the gap between germline ends came to 19 bases. This CDR3 has 15 amino acids. DNA of the CDR3: TGTGCCAGCAGCCTCAAATCCCCGACAGTCGATGGCTACACCTTC. Protein: CASSLKSPTVDGYTF.

This clone appeared a few times. The chain links TRBV19 to TRBJ2-1; D is possibly TRBD2 (5 bases). CDR1 is LNHDA, CDR2 SQIVND, per germline (reference sequence). This CDR3 has 12 residues. With 10 bases removed from V and 8 bases from J, the gap between germline ends came to 15 bases. The CDR3 nucleotides read TGTGCCACCGCGTTGGGAGCCCATGAGCAGTTCTTC. As protein: CATALGAHEQFF.

The chain combines TRBV2 with TRBJ2-6; tentatively, D is TRBD1 (5 bases). Trimming took off 7 bases at V and 0 bases at J, with 19 bases between the two ends. Looked up from germline, CDR1 is SNHLY and CDR2 is FYNNEI. The CDR3 spans 18 residues. CDR3 in amino acids: CASKARQQFLSGANVLTF. CDR3 nucleotides: TGTGCCAGCAAGGCTCGACAGCAGTTCCTCTCTGGGGCCAACGTCCTGACTTTC.

J is TRBJ2-5 and V is TRBV9; 13 bases fit TRBD2. The CDR3 contains 16 residues. V dropped 2 bases and J dropped 3; count of bases not matched to a gene: 4. Germline loops: CDR1 SGDLS, CDR2 YYNGEE. The CDR3 region has the DNA TGTGCCAGCAGCGTCGGACTAGCGGGAGTTAAAGAGACCCAGTACTTC. Its translation is CASSVGLAGVKETQYF.

This rearrangement joins TRBV11-2 to TRBJ1-3, with 9 bases that match TRBD1. Germline assignment: CDR1 SGHAT and CDR2 FQNNGV. After removal of 6 bases from V and 6 bases from J, the junction contained 9 bases not matched to a gene. CDR3 size: 15 residues. The CDR3 DNA sequence: TGTGCCAGCAGTCGAACCTGGACAGGGGAAAACACCATATATTTT. Its translation: CASSRTWTGENTIYF.

V gene TRBV7-9 combines with J gene TRBJ1-1, with D uncertain. The CDR3 extends over 13 amino acids. Germline lookup yields CDR1 SEHNR and CDR2 FQNEAQ (reference sequence). Trimming stripped 5 bases from V and 3 bases from J, with 10 bases between. The CDR3 reads CASSPGFYTEAFF. The CDR3, as DNA: TGTGCCAGCAGCCCCGGGTTTTACACTGAAGCTTTCTTT.

This clone was counted between two and nine times. J is TRBJ1-1 and V is TRBV6-1, with D uncertain. The CDR3 covers 13 residues. V lost 1 base and J 7 bases, leaving 10 bases between the germline ends. The germline V gene has CDR1 MNHNS and CDR2 SASEGT. The CDR3 coding sequence is TGTGCCAGCAGTGAAGGTTTAAGCGTTGAAGCTTTCTTT. Its protein product is CASSEGLSVEAFF.

A single count supports this clone. V is TRBV5-1 and J is TRBJ2-3; D might be TRBD2 (5 bases). Trimming left V 0 bases short and J 5 bases short, with 19 bases between. Germline V gene sequence: CDR1 SGHRS, CDR2 YFSETQ. The CDR3 is made up of 17 amino acids. In DNA, the CDR3 is TGCGCCAGCAGCTTGGAACCCAGGCCTAAACGGGGAGATACGCAGTATTTT. Amino acids: CASSLEPRPKRGDTQYF.

V usage is TRBV4-2 and J usage is TRBJ2-7; 9 bases agree with TRBD2. V lost 1 base, J lost 7 bases, and 11 bases stayed unmatched. CDR1 and CDR2 from the germline V gene are LGHNA and YNFKEQ. CDR3 size: 16 residues. The CDR3 bases are TGTGCCAGCAGCCAAGGAGGGGGTAGCGGGAGAGGGGAGCAGTACTTC. Translated: CASSQGGGSGRGEQYF.

The chain recombines TRBV11-3 with TRBJ2-5; a weak D match, TRBD2 (6 bases). The J call may be incorrect, as the DNA end agrees better with TRBJ2-7. Germline CDR1 reads SGHNT; CDR2 reads YENEEA. This CDR3 is 14 amino acids long. For the CDR3, the DNA is TGTGCCAGCAGCCCCCCGATAGCGGCCTACGAGCAGTACTTC. This encodes CASSPPIAAYEQYF.

This clone was observed a single time. The CDR3 protein is CASQRTGLNQPQHF. CDR3 bases: TGTGCCAGCCAGAGGACAGGGCTCAATCAGCCCCAGCATTTT. The genes are TRBV6-6 and TRBJ1-5, with TRBD1 matching over 8 bases. Per germline, CDR1 MNHNY and CDR2 SVGAGI (reference sequence). This CDR3 is 14 amino acids long. The V and J ends lost 8 bases and 3 bases, in that order; junction bases with no gene match: 6.

J is TRBJ2-5 and V is TRBV7-2, with D perhaps TRBD2 (7 bases). Trimming shortened V by 7 bases and J by 7 bases, and 25 bases separated the two germline ends. This CDR3 spans 16 amino acids. Germline V lookup: CDR1 SGHTA, CDR2 FQGNSA. CDR3 nucleotides: TGTGCCAGCACGCGCGAGGCGGGAGTTAAAGGGGGGACCCAGTACTTC. It translates to CASTREAGVKGGTQYF.

This chain uses TRBV11-2 with TRBJ2-4, with TRBD1 matching over 12 bases. This CDR3 comprises 16 residues. Germline V lookup: CDR1 SGHAT, CDR2 FQNNGV. J gave up 6 bases and V 5 bases, and 8 bases lay outside the gene matches. Written as DNA, the CDR3 is TGTGCCAGCAGCCCAGGGACAGGGGGCTCTTTAAACATTCAGTACTTC. It specifies CASSPGTGGSLNIQYF.

This rearrangement joins TRBV7-9 to TRBJ1-2, with 8 bases matching TRBD1. CDR1 and CDR2 from the germline V gene are SEHNR and FQNEAQ (reference sequence). The CDR3 extends over 12 amino acids. The trim removed 8 bases at V and 3 bases at J, leaving 2 bases unmatched. The CDR3 protein is CASSTGDYGYTF. The CDR3 nucleotides read TGTGCCAGCTCGACAGGGGACTATGGCTACACCTTC.

The gene calls are TRBV2 and TRBJ1-2; possible D gene TRBD1, 5 bases. Germline V CDR1 and CDR2: SNHLY, FYNNEI. CDR3 length equals 15 residues. Trimming left V 8 bases short and J 4 bases short, with 20 bases between. The CDR3 sequence: CASVARAGTIYGYTF. The CDR3 DNA follows: TGTGCCAGCGTGGCCAGGGCTGGGACTATCTATGGCTACACCTTC.

This rearrangement joins TRBV6-5 to TRBJ1-5, with TRBD1 matching 10 bases. The CDR3 sequence is 13 residues long. CDR1 and CDR2 (germline): MNHEY, SVGAGI. The V segment lost 4 bases and the J segment 7 bases; nucleotides outside the gene matches: 1. The CDR3 region is CASSWDRGQPQHF. Here the CDR3 DNA reads TGTGCCAGCAGTTGGGACAGGGGACAGCCCCAGCATTTT.

This clone was seen only a few times. The chain employs TRBV10-2 and TRBJ2-7; 10 nucleotides align to TRBD2. The V gene's germline CDR1 is WSHSY and CDR2 SAAADI. Trimming cost V 10 bases and J 3 bases; bases outside gene matches: 6. The CDR3 length is 13 residues. The CDR3 region has the DNA TGCGCCACATCGCAGCGGGAGGGCTACGAGCAGTACTTC. It specifies CATSQREGYEQYF.

The V gene is TRBV4-1, the J gene TRBJ2-1; a possible D gene is TRBD1 (6 bases). Germline V gene data show CDR1 as MGHRA and CDR2 as YSYEKL. V was clipped by 4 bases and J by 0 bases, with 10 bases between them. This CDR3 is built from 15 residues. The DNA for the CDR3 is TGCGCCAGCAGCCCCGAGGGGGACTCCTACAATGAGCAGTTCTTC. Protein sequence: CASSPEGDSYNEQFF.

This rearrangement joins TRBV6-5 to TRBJ2-2; 9 bases align to TRBD2. CDR3 length: 15 amino acids. Germline lookup yields CDR1 MNHEY and CDR2 SVGAGI. The V gene end was trimmed by 4 bases and the J gene end by 3 bases; junction bases not matched to a gene: 3. CDR3 DNA sequence: TGTGCCAGCAGTTCGGGACTAGCAGACACCGGGGAGCTGTTTTTT. This sequence encodes CASSSGLADTGELFF.

The chain combines TRBV10-3 with TRBJ2-3, with 7 positions matching TRBD1. Germline CDR1 is ENHRY and CDR2 is SYGVKD. The V and J ends lost 3 bases and 4 bases, in that order; junction bases with no gene match: 10. The CDR3 is 16 amino acids. For the CDR3, the DNA is TGTGCCATCAGTGAACGAGGGGGCGCATTGTCAGATACGCAGTATTTT. Protein sequence: CAISERGGALSDTQYF.

The rearrangement joins TRBV11-3 to TRBJ2-1, with TRBD2 as a possible D gene (5 bases). Germline V gene lookup returns CDR1 SGHNT and CDR2 YENEEA. The CDR3 length is 16 residues. V lost 4 bases and J lost 1, with 14 bases in between. CDR3 in amino acids: CASSSSRSGSYNEQFF. The CDR3 nucleotides are TGTGCCAGCAGCTCGTCAAGAAGCGGATCCTACAATGAGCAGTTCTTC.

This sequence joins TRBV4-1 and TRBJ2-1; D is ambiguous. Germline CDR1 is MGHRA and CDR2 is YSYEKL. The CDR3 extends over 11 amino acids. V dropped 5 bases and J dropped 8 bases, with 7 bases sitting between them. CDR3 nucleotide sequence: TGCGCCAGCAGCTTCGTCGATGAGCAGTTCTTC. Protein product: CASSFVDEQFF.

This chain links TRBV13 with TRBJ2-6; 7 positions agree with TRBD1. Germline values: CDR1 PRHDT, CDR2 FYEKMQ (reference sequence). The J segment lost 0 bases and the V segment lost 5 bases, leaving 7 bases of the junction unmatched. The CDR3 length is 17 residues. The CDR3 loop reads CASSRQGLPSGANVLTF. The CDR3 nucleotides are TGTGCCAGCAGCCGACAGGGCCTTCCCTCTGGGGCCAACGTCCTGACTTTC. Full variable domain (missing parts from reference TRBV13 and TRBJ2-6): AAGVIQSPRHLIKEKRETATLKCYPIPRHDTVYWYQQGPGQDPQFLISFYEKMQSDKGSIPDRFSAQQFSDYHSELNMSSLELGDSALYFCASSRQGLPSGANVLTFGAGSRLTVL.

The chain couples TRBV19 to TRBJ1-1; D not resolved. Trimming left V 4 bases short and J 1 base short, with 16 bases between. CDR3 length: 16 residues. Germline V gene lookup returns CDR1 LNHDA and CDR2 SQIVND (reference sequence). This CDR3 reads CASSTSRAGRNTEAFF. CDR3 DNA sequence: TGTGCCAGTAGTACGTCGAGGGCCGGGCGGAACACTGAAGCTTTCTTT.

As DNA, the CDR3 is TGCAGCGTCGCACAGTGGGAGGGCGAGCAGTACTTC. It specifies CSVAQWEGEQYF. The gene calls are TRBV29-1 and TRBJ2-7, with 7 bases aligning to TRBD2. Trimming at V came to 6 bases and at J to 6 bases, leaving 8 bases not matched to a gene. CDR1 is SQVTM and CDR2 is ANQGSEA in the germline V gene. CDR3 length: 12 residues.